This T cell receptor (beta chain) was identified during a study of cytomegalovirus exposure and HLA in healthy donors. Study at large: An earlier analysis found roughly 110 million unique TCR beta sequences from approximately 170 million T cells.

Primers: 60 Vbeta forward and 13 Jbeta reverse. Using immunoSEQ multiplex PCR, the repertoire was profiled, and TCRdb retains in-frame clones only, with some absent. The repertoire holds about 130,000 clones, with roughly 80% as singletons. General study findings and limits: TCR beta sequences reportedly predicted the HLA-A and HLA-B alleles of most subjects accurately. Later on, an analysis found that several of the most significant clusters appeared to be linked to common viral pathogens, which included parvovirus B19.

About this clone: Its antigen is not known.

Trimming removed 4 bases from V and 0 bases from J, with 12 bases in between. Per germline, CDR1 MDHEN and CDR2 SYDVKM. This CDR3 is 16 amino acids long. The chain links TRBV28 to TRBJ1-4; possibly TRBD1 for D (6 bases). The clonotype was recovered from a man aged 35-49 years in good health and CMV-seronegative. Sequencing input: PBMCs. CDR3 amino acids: CASSSYSGATNEKLFF. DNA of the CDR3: TGTGCCAGCAGTTCCTATTCAGGGGCAACTAATGAAAAACTGTTTTTT.